The 18 T cell receptor beta chains reported below all come from one sample, sequenced in a study of T cells expressing NK-cell markers. With the 5' RACE reads reprocessed, TCRdb shows one record per CDR3 protein and no DNA. The sample data list some 600,000 distinct CDR3 sequences. The sample consisted of blood T cells: a sorted CD56 or NKG2C T cell subset, CD4+ or CD8+ T cells, or bulk PBMC T cells (not recorded which). Receptors were obtained from a man aged 18 to 35 in good health.

V and J are TRBV20-1 and TRBJ2-5; the D call from TCRdb, TRBD1, cannot be confirmed without DNA. CDR1 and CDR2 (germline): DFQATT, SNEGSKA (reference sequence). CDR3 size: 13 residues. This chain's CDR3 is CSALPGRRETQYF.

This sequence joins TRBV15 and TRBJ2-4; the D gene TCRdb calls, TRBD1, cannot be checked with no DNA. In germline, CDR1 is LNHNV, CDR2 YYDKDF (reference sequence). The length of the CDR3 is 15 residues. CDR3 sequence: CATSRDREAKNIQYF. The full variable domain, its missing parts supplied by reference TRBV15 and TRBJ2-4, is DAMVIQNPRYQVTQFGKPVTLSCSQTLNHNVMYWYQQKSSQAPKLLFHYYDKDFNNEADTPDNFQSRRPNTSFCFLDIRSPGLGDTAMYLCATSRDREAKNIQYFGAGTRLSVL.

This chain connects TRBV12-3 or TRBV12-4 to TRBJ1-1; lacking DNA, the TRBD1 call made by TCRdb goes unchecked. This CDR3 is built from 12 residues. The CDR3 sequence is CASSPRTGEAFF.

J is TRBJ2-2 and V is TRBV7-3; TCRdb's assignment of TRBD2 cannot be checked, as there is no DNA. Germline loops: CDR1 SGHTA, CDR2 FQGTGA. The CDR3 is 16 amino acids. CDR3 sequence: CASSLGTSGRTGELFF.

The V gene is TRBV10-3, the J gene TRBJ2-2; the D call from TCRdb, TRBD1, cannot be confirmed without DNA. Germline assignment: CDR1 ENHRY and CDR2 SYGVKD. This CDR3 has 16 residues. The CDR3 sequence is CAISESRGEITGELFF.

Here the CDR3 reads CSVEDVGSPDTQYF. This sequence joins TRBV29-1 and TRBJ2-3. The CDR3 covers 14 residues. Germline V lookup: CDR1 SQVTM, CDR2 ANQGSEA.

V usage is TRBV28 and J usage is TRBJ2-1; as DNA is missing, the TRBD2 call by TCRdb cannot be tested. Per the germline V gene, CDR1 is MDHEN and CDR2 is SYDVKM. CDR3 length: 18 residues. The CDR3 sequence is CATEPGLAGNVFVDEQFF.

V is TRBV14 and J is TRBJ2-7; with no DNA, the TCRdb D assignment of TRBD1 cannot be verified. CDR1 SGHDN and CDR2 FVKESK come from the germline V gene. This CDR3 region has 19 residues. This CDR3 is CASSPVFIGPGQGAYEQYF.

The chain is built from TRBV3-1 and TRBJ1-4. CDR1 and CDR2 (germline): LGHDT, YNNKEL (reference sequence). The CDR3 runs to 17 residues. This chain's CDR3 is CASSQDHVGGSNEKLFF. The variable domain in full, with the rest retrieved from reference TRBV3-1 and TRBJ1-4, is DTAVSQTPKYLVTQMGNDKSIKCEQNLGHDTMYWYKQDSKKFLKIMFSYNNKELIINETVPNRFSPKSPDKAHLNLHINSLELGDSAVYFCASSQDHVGGSNEKLFFGSGTQLSVL.

The chain is built from TRBV5-1 and TRBJ2-1; checking the TCRdb D call of TRBD2 is not possible without DNA. The CDR3 totals 16 residues. Per germline, CDR1 SGHRS and CDR2 YFSETQ. The CDR3: CASSEGGSFSYNEQFF.

CDR3 residues: CASSLDVGGHNEQFF. The chain uses TRBV11-2 and TRBJ2-1; checking the TCRdb D call of TRBD2 is not possible without DNA. The germline V gene encodes CDR1 SGHAT and CDR2 FQNNGV. The CDR3 is 15 amino acids.

The V and J genes are TRBV4-1 and TRBJ2-5. CDR3 length: 14 residues. Germline V gene sequence: CDR1 MGHRA, CDR2 YSYEKL. CDR3 loop: CASSQGLAQETQYF.

The chain uses TRBV24-1 and TRBJ2-3; the D call from TCRdb, TRBD2, cannot be confirmed without DNA. There are 13 residues in the CDR3. Germline loops: CDR1 KGHDR, CDR2 SFDVKD. This CDR3 is CATTSGSVDTQYF.

CDR3 protein: CASSRSGLASKNIQYF. The chain couples TRBV5-1 to TRBJ2-4; TCRdb returns TRBD2, unconfirmable since there is no DNA. The CDR3 consists of 16 residues. CDR1 SGHRS and CDR2 YFSETQ come from the germline V gene.

The chain uses TRBV7-8 and TRBJ2-7; the D gene TCRdb calls, TRBD2, cannot be checked with no DNA. This CDR3 is 16 amino acids long. Germline V CDR1 and CDR2: SGHVS, FQNEAQ. Here the CDR3 reads CASSLEVGLASYEQYF.

This rearrangement joins TRBV5-5 to TRBJ2-5. The germline V gene encodes CDR1 SGHKS and CDR2 YYEKEE (reference sequence). CDR3 length: 15 residues. CDR3 protein: CASSFGSVYQETQYF. The whole variable domain, remainder taken from reference TRBV5-5 and TRBJ2-5, is DAGVTQSPTHLIKTRGQQVTLRCSPISGHKSVSWYQQVLGQGPQFIFQYYEKEERGRGNFPDRFSARQFPNYSSELNVNALLLGDSALYLCASSFGSVYQETQYFGPGTRLLVL.

The rearrangement uses TRBV7-9 and TRBJ2-2; TCRdb returns TRBD1, unconfirmable since there is no DNA. This CDR3 has 15 amino acids. Germline V gene sequence: CDR1 SEHNR, CDR2 FQNEAQ (reference sequence). CDR3 amino acids: CASMGGRLNTGELFF.

The V call is TRBV12-3 or TRBV12-4, the J call TRBJ1-1; TCRdb outputs TRBD1, but without DNA this stays unchecked. There are 13 residues in the CDR3. The CDR3 sequence: CASSPRGPREAFF.